These 15 T cell receptor beta chains came from one sample sequenced in a study of blood T cells in healthy people across ages. Using a J-beta primer mix together with a sample-barcoded 5' primer, a second PCR was run for about 6 to 11 cycles. TCRdb redid the calling of the 5' RACE reads with MiXCR, one entry per CDR3 protein. This sample carries roughly 1.9 million distinct CDR3 sequences, about two fifths of them seen once, and the ten largest clones take around 23%. Sequencing was done on a sample of blood. Receptors were obtained from a human donor in good health.

The chain couples TRBV5-8 to TRBJ2-7; D is perhaps TRBD1 or TRBD2 (6 bases each). This CDR3 contains 15 residues. The V and J ends lost 2 bases and 0 bases respectively, with 12 bases between them. The germline CDR1 and CDR2 sequences are SGHTS and YDEGEE. CDR3 amino acids: CASSLRQDYSYEQYF. CDR3 nucleotide sequence: TGTGCCAGCAGCTTAAGACAGGACTACTCCTACGAGCAGTACTTC.

CDR3 region: CASSLGSTGGPNTGELFF. DNA of the CDR3: TGTGCCAGCAGCTTAGGAAGTACAGGGGGACCTAACACCGGGGAGCTGTTTTTT. The chain links TRBV7-9 to TRBJ2-2; 8 nucleotides agree with TRBD1. With 1 base clipped from V and 2 bases from J, the junction kept 9 bases outside the gene matches. CDR3 length: 18 residues. Germline assignment: CDR1 SEHNR and CDR2 FQNEAQ (reference sequence).

This clonotype was counted only a few times. V is TRBV29-1 and J is TRBJ2-7; maybe TRBD2 (7 bases). The CDR3 runs to 14 residues. CDR1 and CDR2 from the germline V gene are SQVTM and ANQGSEA. Trimming left V 5 bases short and J 2 bases short, with 16 bases between. CDR3 region: CSVRGGILAYEQYF. Here the CDR3 DNA reads TGCAGCGTTAGGGGGGGGATCCTAGCCTACGAGCAGTACTTC.

V and J are TRBV28 and TRBJ2-5, with D tentatively TRBD1 or TRBD2 (5 bases each). The last part of the DNA fits TRBJ2-7 better; the J call may be wrong. The CDR3 is 15 residues long. Germline lookup yields CDR1 MDHEN and CDR2 SYDVKM. CDR3 nucleotide sequence: TGTGCCAGCAGTTTTGGGAGAAAGGGGTGGTCCGAGCAGTACTTC. This gives the protein CASSFGRKGWSEQYF.

The chain has TRBV12-3 or TRBV12-4 and TRBJ1-1; D remains unclear. CDR3 length equals 15 residues. V lost 2 bases and J 5 bases, leaving 15 bases between the germline ends. The CDR3: CASSLQALGRTEAFF. CDR3 nucleotides: TGTGCCAGCAGTTTACAGGCCCTGGGGAGAACTGAAGCTTTCTTT.

This clonotype occurred a few times. The gene calls are TRBV7-9 and TRBJ2-7, with 12 nucleotides matching TRBD1. After removal of 4 bases from V and 7 bases from J, the junction contained 8 bases not matched to a gene. Looked up from germline, CDR1 is SEHNR and CDR2 is FQNEAQ (reference sequence). This CDR3 region has 15 residues. CDR3 DNA sequence: TGTGCCAGCAGCTCGGGGGGACAGGGGGCGCGTGAGCAGTACTTC. It encodes CASSSGGQGAREQYF.

This rearrangement joins TRBV20-1 to TRBJ2-7; D gene uncertain. The germline V gene encodes CDR1 DFQATT and CDR2 SNEGSKA (reference sequence). This CDR3 contains 12 residues. V was cut by 0 bases and J by 7 bases, with 10 bases left in between. This CDR3 is CSARESCEEQYF. CDR3 in DNA: TGCAGTGCTAGAGAATCTTGCGAGGAGCAGTACTTC.

The chain is built from TRBV7-3 and TRBJ1-2; 7 bases map to TRBD1. This CDR3 spans 13 amino acids. CDR1 is SGHTA and CDR2 is FQGTGA in the germline V gene. V dropped 5 bases and J dropped 10; count of bases not matched to a gene: 10. The CDR3 DNA is TGTGCCAGCAGCCTTACAGGGGCGGGAGACTACACCTTC. Amino acid sequence: CASSLTGAGDYTF.

This clonotype has just a few counts. The chain uses TRBV21-1 and TRBJ2-1; the table's D call, TRBD2, was not checked against the DNA. TRBV21-1 has pseudogene status. The length of the CDR3 is 17 residues. CDR3: CASSKSGRVAGGHEQFF. CDR3 DNA: TGTGCCAGCAGCAAATCGGGTCGGGTAGCGGGGGGCCATGAGCAGTTCTTC.

The chain joins TRBV5-5 to TRBJ2-7, with 10 bases matching TRBD1. Trimming cost V 2 bases and J 4 bases; bases outside gene matches: 6. The CDR3 totals 15 residues. CDR1 and CDR2 (germline): SGHKS, YYEKEE (reference sequence). Written as DNA, the CDR3 is TGTGCCAGCAGCTTCGCGGGACAGGGGCATTACGAGCAGTACTTC. Protein product: CASSFAGQGHYEQYF.

Of note for this clonotype: One junction end does not reproduce the germline sequence, and a read error may be involved. V and J are TRBV20-1 and TRBJ1-2, with a tentative D call TRBD1 (6 bases). The CDR3 runs to 16 residues. CDR1 is DFQATT, CDR2 SNEGSKA, per germline (reference sequence). The CDR3 nucleotides read TGCAGTGCTGGAGACGCCCTTGGGGGCGCACCGCGGGGCTACACCTTC. It codes for CSAGDALGGAPRGYTF.

This clonotype was detected only a few times. The rearrangement links TRBV7-9 to TRBJ1-1; perhaps TRBD1 as D (6 bases). Germline V gene sequence: CDR1 SEHNR, CDR2 FQNEAQ (reference sequence). This CDR3 has 13 amino acids. V shed 4 bases and J shed 4 bases, with 10 bases lying between them. Here the CDR3 reads CASSYTGRTEAFF. The CDR3 DNA reads TGTGCCAGCAGCTATACAGGGCGCACTGAAGCTTTCTTT.

The chain combines TRBV12-3 or TRBV12-4 with TRBJ1-5; no firm D call. The CDR3 runs to 12 residues. V lost 8 bases, J lost 5 bases, and 10 bases lay in between. In nucleotides, the CDR3 is TGTGCCAGCGCCGGCCGGGATCAGCCCCAGCATTTT. It codes for CASAGRDQPQHF.

This clonotype was detected only a few times. The chain has TRBV25-1 and TRBJ1-4; 7 bases line up with TRBD1. Looked up from germline, CDR1 is MGHDK and CDR2 is SYGVNS. The CDR3 length is 15 residues. V shed 6 bases and J 5 bases; nucleotides not matched to a gene: 9. The CDR3 region has the DNA TGTGCCAGCAGACATTACAGGGGCGAGAATGAAAAACTGTTTTTT. Protein sequence: CASRHYRGENEKLFF.

The chain combines TRBV6-2 or TRBV6-3 with TRBJ1-5; 12 nucleotides agree with TRBD1. V lost 6 bases, J lost 5 bases, and 2 bases stayed unmatched. Germline assignment: CDR1 MNHEY and CDR2 SVGEGT. The CDR3 length is 14 residues. The CDR3 DNA reads as TGTGCCAGCAGGGGACAGGGGGCATATCAGCCCCAGCATTTT. Translated: CASRGQGAYQPQHF.